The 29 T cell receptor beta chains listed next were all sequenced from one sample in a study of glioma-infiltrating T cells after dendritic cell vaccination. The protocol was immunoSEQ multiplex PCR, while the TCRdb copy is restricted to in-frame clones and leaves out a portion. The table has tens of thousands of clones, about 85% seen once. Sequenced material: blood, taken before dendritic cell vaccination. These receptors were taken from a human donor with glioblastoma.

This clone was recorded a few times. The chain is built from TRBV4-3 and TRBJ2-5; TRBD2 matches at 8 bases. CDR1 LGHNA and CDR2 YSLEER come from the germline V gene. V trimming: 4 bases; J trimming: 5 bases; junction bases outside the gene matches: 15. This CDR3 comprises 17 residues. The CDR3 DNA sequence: TGCGCCAGCAGCCGACAGAGGTCAAGCGGGAGTCGCGAGACCCAGTACTTC. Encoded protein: CASSRQRSSGSRETQYF.

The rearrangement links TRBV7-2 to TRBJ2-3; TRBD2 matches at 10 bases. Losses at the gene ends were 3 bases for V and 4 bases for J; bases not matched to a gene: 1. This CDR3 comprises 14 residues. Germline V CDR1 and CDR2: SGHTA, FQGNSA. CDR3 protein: CASSFLAGADTQYF. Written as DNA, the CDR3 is TGTGCCAGCAGCTTCCTAGCGGGAGCAGATACGCAGTATTTT.

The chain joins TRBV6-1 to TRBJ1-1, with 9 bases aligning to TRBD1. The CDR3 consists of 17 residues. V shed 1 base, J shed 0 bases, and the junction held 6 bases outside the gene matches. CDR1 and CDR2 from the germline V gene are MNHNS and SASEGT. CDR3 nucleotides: TGTGCCAGCAGTGAAGGGGACAGGGTATATTTGAACACTGAAGCTTTCTTT. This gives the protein CASSEGDRVYLNTEAFF.

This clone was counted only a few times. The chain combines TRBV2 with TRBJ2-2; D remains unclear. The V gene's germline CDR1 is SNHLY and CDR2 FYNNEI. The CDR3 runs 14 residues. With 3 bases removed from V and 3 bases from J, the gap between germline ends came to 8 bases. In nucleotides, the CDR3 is TGTGCCAGCAGTGAGGGCCTCTACACCGGGGAGCTGTTTTTT. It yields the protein CASSEGLYTGELFF. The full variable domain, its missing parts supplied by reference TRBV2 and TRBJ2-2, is EPEVTQTPSHQVTQMGQEVILRCVPISNHLYFYWYRQILGQKVEFLVSFYNNEISEKSEIFDDQFSVERPDGSNFTLKIRSTKLEDSAMYFCASSEGLYTGELFFGEGSRLTVL.

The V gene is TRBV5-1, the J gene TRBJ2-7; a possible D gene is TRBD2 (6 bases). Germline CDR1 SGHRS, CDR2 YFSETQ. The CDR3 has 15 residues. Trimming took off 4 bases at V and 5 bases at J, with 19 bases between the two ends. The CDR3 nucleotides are TGCGCCAGCAGCCCGGGGGTACCGGTTGGGGACGAGCAGTACTTC. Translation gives CASSPGVPVGDEQYF.

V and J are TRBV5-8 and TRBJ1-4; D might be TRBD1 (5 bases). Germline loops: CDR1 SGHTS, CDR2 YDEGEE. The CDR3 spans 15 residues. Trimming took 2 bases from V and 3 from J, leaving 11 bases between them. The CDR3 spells CASSLIRQPNEKLFF. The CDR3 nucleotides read TGTGCCAGCAGCTTAATAAGACAGCCTAATGAAAAACTGTTTTTT.

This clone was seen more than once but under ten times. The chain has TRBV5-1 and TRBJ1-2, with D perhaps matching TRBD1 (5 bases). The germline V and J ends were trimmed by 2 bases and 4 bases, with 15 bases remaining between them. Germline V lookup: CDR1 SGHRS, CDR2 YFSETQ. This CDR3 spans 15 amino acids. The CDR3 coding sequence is TGCGCCAGCAGCTTTCTGGCAGGGTCAGGCTATGGCTACACCTTC. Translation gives CASSFLAGSGYGYTF.

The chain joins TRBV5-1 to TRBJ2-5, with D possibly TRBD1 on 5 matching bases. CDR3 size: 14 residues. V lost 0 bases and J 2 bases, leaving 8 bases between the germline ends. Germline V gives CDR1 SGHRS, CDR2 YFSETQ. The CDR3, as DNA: TGCGCCAGCAGCTTGGGACAGCGACAAGAGACCCAGTACTTC. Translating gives CASSLGQRQETQYF. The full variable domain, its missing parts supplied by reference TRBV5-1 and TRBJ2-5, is KAGVTQTPRYLIKTRGQQVTLSCSPISGHRSVSWYQQTPGQGLQFLFEYFSETQRNKGNFPGRFSGRQFSNSRSEMNVSTLELGDSALYLCASSLGQRQETQYFGPGTRLLVL.

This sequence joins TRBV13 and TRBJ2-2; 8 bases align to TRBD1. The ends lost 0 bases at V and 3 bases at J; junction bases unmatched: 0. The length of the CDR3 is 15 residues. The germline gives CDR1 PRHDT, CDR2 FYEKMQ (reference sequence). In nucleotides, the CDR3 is TGTGCCAGCAGCTTAGGGGACAGGGACACCGGGGAGCTGTTTTTT. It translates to CASSLGDRDTGELFF.

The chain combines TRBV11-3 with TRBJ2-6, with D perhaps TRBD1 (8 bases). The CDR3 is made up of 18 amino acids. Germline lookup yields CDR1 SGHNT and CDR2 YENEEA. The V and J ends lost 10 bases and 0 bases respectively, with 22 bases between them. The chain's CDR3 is CATGGQGAESSGANVLTF. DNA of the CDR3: TGTGCCACCGGGGGGCAGGGGGCAGAAAGCTCTGGGGCCAACGTCCTGACTTTC.

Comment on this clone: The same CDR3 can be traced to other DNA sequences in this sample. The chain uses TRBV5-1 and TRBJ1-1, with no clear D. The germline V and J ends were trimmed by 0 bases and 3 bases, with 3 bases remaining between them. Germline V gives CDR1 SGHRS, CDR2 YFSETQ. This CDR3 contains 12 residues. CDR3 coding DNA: TGCGCCAGCAGCTTGGCCGACACTGAAGCTTTCTTT. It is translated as CASSLADTEAFF.

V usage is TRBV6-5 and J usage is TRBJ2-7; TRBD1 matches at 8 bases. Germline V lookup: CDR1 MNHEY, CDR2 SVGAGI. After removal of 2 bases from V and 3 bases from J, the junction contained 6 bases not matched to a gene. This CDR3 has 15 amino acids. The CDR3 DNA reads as TGTGCCAGCAGTTACACACGTACAGGGGGCTACGAGCAGTACTTC. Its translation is CASSYTRTGGYEQYF.

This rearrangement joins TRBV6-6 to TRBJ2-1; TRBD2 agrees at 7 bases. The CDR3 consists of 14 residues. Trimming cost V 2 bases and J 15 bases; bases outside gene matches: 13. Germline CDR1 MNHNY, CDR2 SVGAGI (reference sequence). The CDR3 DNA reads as TGTGCCAGCAGTTACGGACTAGGGAGGTCTGATACGTTCTTC. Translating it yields CASSYGLGRSDTFF.

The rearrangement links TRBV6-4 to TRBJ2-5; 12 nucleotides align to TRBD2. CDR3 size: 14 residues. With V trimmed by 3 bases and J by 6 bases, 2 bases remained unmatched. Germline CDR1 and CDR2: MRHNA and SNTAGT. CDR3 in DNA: TGTGCCAGCAGTGAACTAGCGGGGGGAAAGACCCAGTACTTC. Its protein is CASSELAGGKTQYF.

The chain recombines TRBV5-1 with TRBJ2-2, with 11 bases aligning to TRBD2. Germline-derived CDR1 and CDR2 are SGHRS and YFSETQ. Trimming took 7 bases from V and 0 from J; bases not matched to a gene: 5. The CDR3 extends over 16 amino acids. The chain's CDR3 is CASSLSGGANTGELFF. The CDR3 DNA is TGCGCCAGCTCCCTTAGCGGGGGGGCGAACACCGGGGAGCTGTTTTTT.

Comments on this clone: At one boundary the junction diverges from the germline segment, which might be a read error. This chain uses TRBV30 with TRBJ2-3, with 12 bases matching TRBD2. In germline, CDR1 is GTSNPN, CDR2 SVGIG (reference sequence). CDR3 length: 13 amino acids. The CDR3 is CAWSPRTSGTGDF. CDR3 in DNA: TGTGCCTGGAGTCCCCGGACTAGCGGGACGGGGGATTTT.

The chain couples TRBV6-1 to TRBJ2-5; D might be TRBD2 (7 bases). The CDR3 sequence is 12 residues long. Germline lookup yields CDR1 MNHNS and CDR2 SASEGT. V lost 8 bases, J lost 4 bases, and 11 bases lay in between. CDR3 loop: CASPGGRETQYF. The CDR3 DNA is TGTGCCAGCCCCGGGGGGCGAGAGACCCAGTACTTC.

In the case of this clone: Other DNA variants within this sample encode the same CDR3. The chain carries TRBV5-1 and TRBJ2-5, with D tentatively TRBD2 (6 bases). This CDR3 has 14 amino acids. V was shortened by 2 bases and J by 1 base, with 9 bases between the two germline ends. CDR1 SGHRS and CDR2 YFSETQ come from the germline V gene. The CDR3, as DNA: TGCGCCAGCAGCTTAGGGGACTCCCAAGAGACCCAGTACTTC. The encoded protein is CASSLGDSQETQYF. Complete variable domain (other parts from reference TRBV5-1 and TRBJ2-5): KAGVTQTPRYLIKTRGQQVTLSCSPISGHRSVSWYQQTPGQGLQFLFEYFSETQRNKGNFPGRFSGRQFSNSRSEMNVSTLELGDSALYLCASSLGDSQETQYFGPGTRLLVL.

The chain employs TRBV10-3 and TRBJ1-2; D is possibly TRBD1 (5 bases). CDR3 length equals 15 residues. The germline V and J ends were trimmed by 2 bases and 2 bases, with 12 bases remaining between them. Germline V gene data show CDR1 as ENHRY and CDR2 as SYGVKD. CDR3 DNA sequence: TGTGCCATCAGTGAGGCCAGGGACTCCAACTATGGCTACACCTTC. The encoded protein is CAISEARDSNYGYTF.

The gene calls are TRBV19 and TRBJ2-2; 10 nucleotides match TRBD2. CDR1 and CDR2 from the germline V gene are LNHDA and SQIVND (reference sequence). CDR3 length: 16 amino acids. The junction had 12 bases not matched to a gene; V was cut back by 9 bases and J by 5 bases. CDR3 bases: TGTGCCAGCCGACTAGCGGGTCCCTCTCGGACCGGGGAGCTGTTTTTT. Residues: CASRLAGPSRTGELFF.

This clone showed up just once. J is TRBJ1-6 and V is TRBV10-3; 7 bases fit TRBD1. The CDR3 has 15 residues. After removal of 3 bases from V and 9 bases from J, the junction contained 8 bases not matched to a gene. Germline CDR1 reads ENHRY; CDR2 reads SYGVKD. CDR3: CAISESGPGGSPLHF. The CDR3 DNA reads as TGTGCCATCAGTGAATCGGGTCCAGGGGGTTCACCCCTCCACTTT.

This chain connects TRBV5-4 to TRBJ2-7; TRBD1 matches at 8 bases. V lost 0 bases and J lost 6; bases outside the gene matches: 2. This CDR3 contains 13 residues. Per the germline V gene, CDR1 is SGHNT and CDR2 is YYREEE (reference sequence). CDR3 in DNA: TGTGCCAGCAGCTTGGATGGGACAGGCGAGCAGTACTTC. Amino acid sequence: CASSLDGTGEQYF.

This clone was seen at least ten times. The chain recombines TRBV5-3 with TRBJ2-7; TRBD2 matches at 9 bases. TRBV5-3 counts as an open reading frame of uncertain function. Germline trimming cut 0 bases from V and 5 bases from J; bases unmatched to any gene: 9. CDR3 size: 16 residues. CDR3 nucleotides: TGTGCCAGAAGCTTGGAGGGCGGGAGGGGCGTTAACGAGCAGTACTTC. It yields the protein CARSLEGGRGVNEQYF.

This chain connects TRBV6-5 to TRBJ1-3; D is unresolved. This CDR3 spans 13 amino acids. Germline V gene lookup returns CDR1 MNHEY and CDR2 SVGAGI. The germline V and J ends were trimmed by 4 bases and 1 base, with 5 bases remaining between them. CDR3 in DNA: TGTGCCAGCAGTTTCGGGTCTGGAAACACCATATATTTT. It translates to CASSFGSGNTIYF.

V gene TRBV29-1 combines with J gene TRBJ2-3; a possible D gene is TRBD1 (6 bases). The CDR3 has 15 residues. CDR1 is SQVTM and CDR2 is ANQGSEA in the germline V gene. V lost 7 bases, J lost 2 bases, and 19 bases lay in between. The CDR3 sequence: CSGTGKDSPTDTQYF. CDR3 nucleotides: TGCAGCGGTACCGGAAAGGACAGCCCCACAGATACGCAGTATTTT.

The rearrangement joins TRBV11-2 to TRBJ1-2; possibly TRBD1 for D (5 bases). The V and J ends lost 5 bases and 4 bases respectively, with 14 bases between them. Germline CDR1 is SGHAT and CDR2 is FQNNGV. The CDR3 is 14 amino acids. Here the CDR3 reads CASSPVGGFYGYTF. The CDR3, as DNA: TGTGCCAGCAGCCCCGTCGGGGGGTTCTATGGCTACACCTTC.

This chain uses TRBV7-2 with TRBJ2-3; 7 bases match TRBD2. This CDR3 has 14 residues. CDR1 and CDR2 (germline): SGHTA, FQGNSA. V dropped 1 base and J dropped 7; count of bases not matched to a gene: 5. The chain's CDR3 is CASSLGAGRNTQYF. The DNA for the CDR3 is TGTGCCAGCAGCTTAGGAGCGGGACGGAATACGCAGTATTTT.

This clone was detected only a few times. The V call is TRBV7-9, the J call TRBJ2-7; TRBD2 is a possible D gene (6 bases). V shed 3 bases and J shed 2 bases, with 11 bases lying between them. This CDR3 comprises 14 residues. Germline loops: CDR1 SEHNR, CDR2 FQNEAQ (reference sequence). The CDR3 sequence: CASSFPGGAYEQYF. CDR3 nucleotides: TGTGCCAGCAGCTTCCCAGGCGGGGCCTACGAGCAGTACTTC. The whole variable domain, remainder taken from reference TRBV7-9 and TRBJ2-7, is DTGVSQNPRHKITKRGQNVTFRCDPISEHNRLYWYRQTLGQGPEFLTYFQNEAQLEKSRLLSDRFSAERPKGSFSTLEIQRTEQGDSAMYLCASSFPGGAYEQYFGPGTRLTVT.

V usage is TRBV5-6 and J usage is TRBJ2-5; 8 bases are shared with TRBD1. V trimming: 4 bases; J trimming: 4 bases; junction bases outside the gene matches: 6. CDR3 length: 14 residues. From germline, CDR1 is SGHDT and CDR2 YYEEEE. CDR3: CASSIQGVGETQYF. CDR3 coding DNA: TGTGCCAGCAGCATACAGGGGGTGGGAGAGACCCAGTACTTC.